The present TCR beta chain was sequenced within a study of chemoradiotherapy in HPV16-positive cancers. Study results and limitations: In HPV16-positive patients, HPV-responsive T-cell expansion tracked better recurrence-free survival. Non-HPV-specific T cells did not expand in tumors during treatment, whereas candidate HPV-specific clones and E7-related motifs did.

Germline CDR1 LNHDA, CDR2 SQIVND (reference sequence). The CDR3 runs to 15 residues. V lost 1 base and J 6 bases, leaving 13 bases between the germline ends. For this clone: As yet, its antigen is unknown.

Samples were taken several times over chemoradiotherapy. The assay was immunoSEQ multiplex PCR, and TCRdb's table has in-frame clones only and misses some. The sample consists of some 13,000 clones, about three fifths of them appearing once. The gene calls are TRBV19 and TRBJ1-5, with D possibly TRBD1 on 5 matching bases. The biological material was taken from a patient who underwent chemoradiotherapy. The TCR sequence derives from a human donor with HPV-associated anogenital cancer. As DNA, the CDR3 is TGTGCCAGTAGTATAGGAGGCAGGGCCATTCAGCCCCAGCATTTT. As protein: CASSIGGRAIQPQHF.